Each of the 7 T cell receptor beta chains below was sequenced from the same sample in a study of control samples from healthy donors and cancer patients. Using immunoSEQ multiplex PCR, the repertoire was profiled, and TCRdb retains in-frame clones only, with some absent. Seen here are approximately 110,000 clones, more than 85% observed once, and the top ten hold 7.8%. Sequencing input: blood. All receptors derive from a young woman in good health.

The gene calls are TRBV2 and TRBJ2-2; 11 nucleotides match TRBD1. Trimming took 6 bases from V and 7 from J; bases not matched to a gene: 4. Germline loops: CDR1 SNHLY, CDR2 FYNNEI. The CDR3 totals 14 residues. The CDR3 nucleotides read TGTGCCAGCAGGGGGACAGGGGGTATCGGGGAGCTGTTTTTT. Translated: CASRGTGGIGELFF.

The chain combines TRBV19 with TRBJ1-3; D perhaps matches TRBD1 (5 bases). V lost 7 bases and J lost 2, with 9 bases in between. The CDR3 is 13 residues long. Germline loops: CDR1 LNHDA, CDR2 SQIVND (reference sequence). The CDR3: CASTLRAGNTIYF. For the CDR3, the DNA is TGTGCCAGTACCCTCAGGGCTGGAAACACCATATATTTT.

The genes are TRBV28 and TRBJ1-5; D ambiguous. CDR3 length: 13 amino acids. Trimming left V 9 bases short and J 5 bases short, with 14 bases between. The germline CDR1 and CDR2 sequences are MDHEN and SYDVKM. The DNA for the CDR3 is TGTGCCAGTCATCCAGGTCTCGATCAGCCCCAGCATTTT. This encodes CASHPGLDQPQHF.

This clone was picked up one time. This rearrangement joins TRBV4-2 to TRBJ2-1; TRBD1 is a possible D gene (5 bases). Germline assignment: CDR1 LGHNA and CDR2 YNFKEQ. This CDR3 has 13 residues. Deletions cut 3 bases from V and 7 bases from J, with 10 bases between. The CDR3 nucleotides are TGTGCCAGCAGCCAGGGTGCAGGGAATGAGCAGTTCTTC. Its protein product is CASSQGAGNEQFF.

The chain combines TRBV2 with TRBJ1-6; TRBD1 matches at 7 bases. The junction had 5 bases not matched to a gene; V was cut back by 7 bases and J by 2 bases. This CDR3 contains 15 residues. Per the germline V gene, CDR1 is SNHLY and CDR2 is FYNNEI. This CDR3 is CASNKGATYNSPLHF. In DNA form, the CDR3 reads TGTGCCAGCAATAAGGGGGCAACCTATAATTCACCCCTCCACTTT.

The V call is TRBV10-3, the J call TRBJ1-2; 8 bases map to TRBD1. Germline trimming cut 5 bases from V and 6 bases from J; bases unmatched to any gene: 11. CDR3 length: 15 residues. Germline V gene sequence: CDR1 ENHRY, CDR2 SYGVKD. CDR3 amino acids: CAISPSVGQGNGYTF. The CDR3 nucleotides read TGTGCCATCAGTCCCTCAGTTGGACAGGGAAATGGCTACACCTTC.

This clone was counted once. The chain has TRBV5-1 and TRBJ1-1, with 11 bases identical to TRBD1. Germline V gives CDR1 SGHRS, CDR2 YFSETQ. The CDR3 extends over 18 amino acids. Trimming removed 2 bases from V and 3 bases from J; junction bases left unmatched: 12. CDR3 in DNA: TGCGCCAGCAGCTTAGGGTGGGGGACAGGGGGTGTCTACACTGAAGCTTTCTTT. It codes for CASSLGWGTGGVYTEAFF.